One sample yielded the 26 T cell receptor beta chains listed below, sequenced in a study of T cells after yellow fever vaccination. TCRdb reprocessed the 5' RACE reads via MiXCR and lists one record per CDR3 protein. This sample carries 450,000 to 550,000 distinct CDR3 sequences, 20% to 25% of them seen once, and the ten largest clones take approximately 16%. The sample was PBMCs, taken about 21 days after the first yellow fever vaccination. The receptor set was obtained from a man younger than 35 who received the YFV17D yellow fever vaccine.

The rearrangement joins TRBV12-3 or TRBV12-4 to TRBJ2-3; 7 bases map to TRBD2. V lost 3 bases and J lost 5; bases outside the gene matches: 5. This CDR3 is built from 14 residues. CDR3 protein: CASSFGGEEDTQYF. The CDR3 nucleotides read TGTGCCAGCAGTTTTGGGGGGGAGGAAGATACGCAGTATTTT.

The chain links TRBV5-1 to TRBJ2-6; TRBD1 matches 7 bases. Per the germline V gene, CDR1 is SGHRS and CDR2 is YFSETQ. V lost 3 bases and J lost 2; bases outside the gene matches: 5. This CDR3 spans 16 amino acids. CDR3 coding DNA: TGCGCCAGCAGCTCAAACAGGGGCGCTGGGGCCAACGTCCTGACTTTC. This codes for CASSSNRGAGANVLTF. Complete variable domain (other parts from reference TRBV5-1 and TRBJ2-6): KAGVTQTPRYLIKTRGQQVTLSCSPISGHRSVSWYQQTPGQGLQFLFEYFSETQRNKGNFPGRFSGRQFSNSRSEMNVSTLELGDSALYLCASSSNRGAGANVLTFGAGSRLTVL.

In its sample, this clonotype was seen many times. The chain links TRBV4-3 to TRBJ1-2, with D unclear. Per the germline V gene, CDR1 is LGHNA and CDR2 is YSLEER. Trimming left V 4 bases short and J 8 bases short, with 11 bases between. The CDR3 contains 12 residues. This CDR3 reads CASSRRSGGYTF. The CDR3 DNA follows: TGCGCCAGCAGCCGCCGATCTGGAGGCTACACCTTC.

There are many counts of this clonotype. DNA of the CDR3: TGTGCCAGCAGCTACCAGAGTCCGGGGGCATATGGCTACACCTTC. Translating it yields CASSYQSPGAYGYTF. The chain couples TRBV7-6 to TRBJ1-2; D perhaps matches TRBD1 (6 bases). Trimming took 4 bases from V and 5 from J, leaving 17 bases between them. Germline V gene sequence: CDR1 SGHVS, CDR2 FNYEAQ. The CDR3 sequence is 15 residues long.

The gene calls are TRBV20-1 and TRBJ2-1; 8 bases match TRBD1. Germline V gene data show CDR1 as DFQATT and CDR2 as SNEGSKA (reference sequence). The length of the CDR3 is 13 residues. J gave up 10 bases and V 3 bases, and 8 bases lay outside the gene matches. CDR3: CSARRTGLGEQFF. In DNA form, the CDR3 reads TGCAGTGCTAGGCGGACAGGGTTAGGCGAGCAGTTCTTC.

In its sample, this clonotype was seen a few times. The gene calls are TRBV7-2 and TRBJ2-5, with D perhaps matching TRBD2 (6 bases). Trimming removed 3 bases from V and 1 base from J, with 12 bases in between. This CDR3 has 15 residues. The germline V gene has CDR1 SGHTA and CDR2 FQGNSA. CDR3 DNA: TGTGCCAGCAGCTTCGATCGGGGGTTCCAAGAGACCCAGTACTTC. This translates into CASSFDRGFQETQYF. The whole variable domain, filled in from reference TRBV7-2 and TRBJ2-5, reads GAGVSQSPSNKVTEKGKDVELRCDPISGHTALYWYRQSLGQGLEFLIYFQGNSAPDKSGLPSDRFSAERTGGSVSTLTIQRTQQEDSAVYLCASSFDRGFQETQYFGPGTRLLVL.

This chain joins TRBV19 and TRBJ1-5; 9 nucleotides line up with TRBD1. The CDR3 is 16 amino acids. CDR1 is LNHDA and CDR2 is SQIVND in the germline V gene (reference sequence). With 6 bases clipped from V and 2 bases from J, the junction kept 8 bases outside the gene matches. The CDR3 is CASSSPGQGGNQPQHF. DNA for the CDR3: TGTGCCAGTAGCTCTCCGGGACAGGGCGGCAATCAGCCCCAGCATTTT.

This clonotype was picked up a small number of times. V gene TRBV24-1 combines with J gene TRBJ2-2; maybe TRBD1 (6 bases). Per the germline V gene, CDR1 is KGHDR and CDR2 is SFDVKD. The CDR3 totals 14 residues. V was cut by 9 bases and J by 0 bases, with 10 bases left in between. CDR3 DNA sequence: TGTGCCACCGGGGGACATTCGAACACCGGGGAGCTGTTTTTT. This codes for CATGGHSNTGELFF.

This clonotype showed up just a few times. V gene TRBV29-1 combines with J gene TRBJ1-1; D is ambiguous. This CDR3 contains 13 residues. Trimming took 3 bases from V and 1 from J, leaving 9 bases between them. Germline CDR1 reads SQVTM; CDR2 reads ANQGSEA. The CDR3 sequence: CSVERRPNTEAFF. As DNA, the CDR3 is TGCAGCGTTGAGAGACGGCCGAACACTGAAGCTTTCTTT.

This clonotype was counted ten times or more. V and J are TRBV7-9 and TRBJ2-1, with D tentatively TRBD1 or TRBD2 (6 bases each). Per the germline V gene, CDR1 is SEHNR and CDR2 is FQNEAQ (reference sequence). The CDR3 has 11 amino acids. Trimming cost V 5 bases and J 13 bases, with 12 bases left between them. CDR3 DNA: TGTGCCAGCAGCCCCGGAGGGGGACAGTTCTTC. This gives the protein CASSPGGGQFF.

The V gene is TRBV6-1, the J gene TRBJ2-7; a possible D gene is TRBD1 (5 bases). The CDR3 sequence is 13 residues long. Germline assignment: CDR1 MNHNS and CDR2 SASEGT. V was cut by 6 bases and J by 7 bases, with 16 bases left in between. The DNA for the CDR3 is TGTGCCAGCAGCAAGGGTGGGGCGCGGGAGCAGTACGTC. It translates to CASSKGGAREQYV.

V usage is TRBV6-1 and J usage is TRBJ2-7, with TRBD2 identical over 7 bases. Germline V gene lookup returns CDR1 MNHNS and CDR2 SASEGT. This CDR3 has 13 amino acids. The V segment lost 8 bases and the J segment 2 bases; nucleotides outside the gene matches: 6. CDR3 in amino acids: CASSGGVAYEQYV. The CDR3 DNA is TGTGCCAGCTCTGGGGGGGTCGCCTACGAGCAGTACGTC.

In its sample, this clonotype was seen once. This chain connects TRBV2 to TRBJ2-3; TRBD1 matches 7 bases. This CDR3 comprises 13 residues. V lost 8 bases, J lost 2 bases, and 4 bases stayed unmatched. Germline assignment: CDR1 SNHLY and CDR2 FYNNEI. The CDR3 bases are TGTGCCAGCGAACAGGGGTTCACAGATACGCAGTATTTT. This gives the protein CASEQGFTDTQYF. The full variable domain, in which reference TRBV2 and TRBJ2-3 provide the parts outside the CDR3, is EPEVTQTPSHQVTQMGQEVILRCVPISNHLYFYWYRQILGQKVEFLVSFYNNEISEKSEIFDDQFSVERPDGSNFTLKIRSTKLEDSAMYFCASEQGFTDTQYFGPGTRLTVL.

This chain joins TRBV6-1 and TRBJ1-1; possible D gene TRBD1, 5 bases. V lost 6 bases to trimming and J lost 0 bases, with 8 bases between them. The germline V gene encodes CDR1 MNHNS and CDR2 SASEGT. There are 13 residues in the CDR3. CDR3 DNA sequence: TGTGCCAGCAGGACAGACATGAACACTGAAGCTTTCTTT. Translated, it gives CASRTDMNTEAFF.

The chain uses TRBV5-1 and TRBJ1-4; TRBD1 agrees at 7 bases. The CDR3 contains 15 residues. The junction had 7 bases not matched to a gene; V was cut back by 1 base and J by 7 bases. From germline, CDR1 is SGHRS and CDR2 YFSETQ. The chain's CDR3 is CASSLSQGDLEKLFF. In nucleotides, the CDR3 is TGCGCCAGCAGCTTGTCCCAGGGGGATCTTGAAAAACTGTTTTTT.

This clonotype was detected a few times. The rearrangement uses TRBV15 and TRBJ1-1; the D gene is possibly TRBD1 (5 bases). The V gene lost 5 bases and the J gene lost 0 bases, with 7 bases spanning the gap. This CDR3 contains 13 residues. Germline values: CDR1 LNHNV, CDR2 YYDKDF (reference sequence). The CDR3 DNA sequence: TGTGCCACCAGCCGGGGGATGAACACTGAAGCTTTCTTT. Translated: CATSRGMNTEAFF. Drawing the rest from reference TRBV15 and TRBJ1-1, the complete variable domain is DAMVIQNPRYQVTQFGKPVTLSCSQTLNHNVMYWYQQKSSQAPKLLFHYYDKDFNNEADTPDNFQSRRPNTSFCFLDIRSPGLGDTAMYLCATSRGMNTEAFFGQGTRLTVV.

In this sample, this clonotype turned up a few times. The gene calls are TRBV7-9 and TRBJ2-5; D is undetermined. CDR1 is SEHNR and CDR2 is FQNEAQ in the germline V gene (reference sequence). The V and J ends lost 5 bases and 5 bases respectively, with 6 bases between them. The CDR3 length is 11 residues. In nucleotides, the CDR3 is TGTGCCAGCAGCCCCACGGAGACCCAGTACTTC. Protein product: CASSPTETQYF.

In the case of this clonotype: Given the absence of the conserved phenylalanine or tryptophan at the CDR3 end, a read error is likely. This chain links TRBV6-2 or TRBV6-3 with TRBJ2-2; the match to TRBD2 covers 11 bases. Germline loops: CDR1 MNHEY, CDR2 SVGEGT. V shed 7 bases and J 4 bases; nucleotides not matched to a gene: 11. CDR3 length equals 17 residues. CDR3 loop: CASIKGLAGGLTGELFS. CDR3 sequence (DNA): TGTGCCAGCATTAAAGGGCTAGCGGGGGGCCTCACCGGGGAGCTGTTTTCT.

The chain is built from TRBV4-3 and TRBJ2-1, with D perhaps TRBD1 (6 bases). The CDR3 covers 17 residues. The germline V and J ends were trimmed by 0 bases and 5 bases, with 17 bases remaining between them. The germline V gene has CDR1 LGHNA and CDR2 YSLEER. The CDR3 sequence is CASSQDVSLRGNNEQFF. The CDR3 DNA is TGCGCCAGCAGCCAAGATGTGTCGCTCAGGGGAAACAATGAGCAGTTCTTC.

There are many counts of this clonotype. The chain uses TRBV7-8 and TRBJ1-1; no clear D. Germline V lookup: CDR1 SGHVS, CDR2 FQNEAQ. The CDR3 runs 14 residues. Trimming took 5 bases from V and 0 from J, leaving 10 bases between them. In nucleotides, the CDR3 is TGTGCCAGCAGCGCCGGACTGGTGAACACTGAAGCTTTCTTT. Its translation is CASSAGLVNTEAFF.

This clonotype has just a few counts. The V call is TRBV4-2, the J call TRBJ2-1, with D possibly being TRBD1 or TRBD2 (7 bases each). CDR1 is LGHNA, CDR2 YNFKEQ, per germline. Trimming stripped 0 bases from V and 9 bases from J, with 15 bases between. This CDR3 comprises 15 residues. The CDR3 nucleotides are TGTGCCAGCAGCCAAGATTGGCAGGGGGGGGGTGAGCAGTTCTTC. Protein: CASSQDWQGGGEQFF.

V and J are TRBV5-1 and TRBJ1-6; D unclear. The V end was cut by 3 bases, the J end by 0 bases, with 10 bases between. This CDR3 region has 16 residues. CDR1 is SGHRS, CDR2 YFSETQ, per germline. CDR3 sequence: CASSSGALSYNSPLHF. The CDR3 DNA sequence: TGCGCCAGCAGCTCGGGCGCGCTCTCCTATAATTCACCCCTCCACTTT.

This clonotype was seen only a few times. The chain employs TRBV5-5 and TRBJ2-1; D is ambiguous. The V gene's germline CDR1 is SGHKS and CDR2 YYEKEE (reference sequence). This CDR3 contains 14 residues. Trimming removed 3 bases from V and 2 bases from J, with 9 bases in between. The CDR3 here is CASSWPAPYNEQFF. The CDR3 bases are TGTGCCAGCAGCTGGCCCGCCCCCTACAATGAGCAGTTCTTC.

This clonotype has just a few counts. The CDR3 coding sequence is TGTGCCAGCACCCTAGGGACCGGGGAGCTGTTTTTT. Translation gives CASTLGTGELFF. This chain joins TRBV7-9 and TRBJ2-2; D gene uncertain. Germline loops: CDR1 SEHNR, CDR2 FQNEAQ (reference sequence). The CDR3 runs to 12 residues. Trimming took off 7 bases at V and 5 bases at J, with 8 bases between the two ends.

The chain recombines TRBV4-1 with TRBJ1-2; D call uncertain. The CDR3 runs 14 residues. Germline V CDR1 and CDR2: MGHRA, YSYEKL. Trimming removed 0 bases from V and 5 bases from J, with 10 bases in between. The DNA for the CDR3 is TGCGCCAGCAGCCAAGATTGGCCGGTTTATGGCTACACCTTC. Amino acids: CASSQDWPVYGYTF.

The J gene is TRBJ2-1, the V gene TRBV6-5; D unclear. CDR1 and CDR2 from the germline V gene are MNHEY and SVGAGI. Trimming removed 0 bases from V and 8 bases from J, with 17 bases in between. There are 16 residues in the CDR3. The CDR3 DNA is TGTGCCAGCAGTTACTCTGGGTCGGGCCTCCCCGATGAGCAGTTCTTC. Protein: CASSYSGSGLPDEQFF.